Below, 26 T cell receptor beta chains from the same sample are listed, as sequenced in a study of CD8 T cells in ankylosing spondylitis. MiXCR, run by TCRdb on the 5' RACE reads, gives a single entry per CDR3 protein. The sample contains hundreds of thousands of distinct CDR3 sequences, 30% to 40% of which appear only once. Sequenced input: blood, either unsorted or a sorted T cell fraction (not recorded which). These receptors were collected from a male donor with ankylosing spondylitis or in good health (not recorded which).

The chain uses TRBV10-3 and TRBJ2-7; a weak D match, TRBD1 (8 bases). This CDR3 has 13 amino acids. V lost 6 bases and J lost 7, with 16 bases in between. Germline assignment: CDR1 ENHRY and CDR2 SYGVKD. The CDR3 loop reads CAISTTGGDEQYF. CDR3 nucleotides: TGTGCCATCAGCACAACAGGGGGGGATGAGCAGTACTTC.

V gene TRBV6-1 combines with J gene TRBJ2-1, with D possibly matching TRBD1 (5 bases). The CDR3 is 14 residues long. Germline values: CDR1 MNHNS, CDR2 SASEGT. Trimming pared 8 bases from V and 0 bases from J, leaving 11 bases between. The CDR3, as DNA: TGTGCCAGCTCCGGACACAGCTCCTACAATGAGCAGTTCTTC. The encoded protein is CASSGHSSYNEQFF.

The CDR3 DNA sequence: TGTGCCAGCAGCTTACTTAGGGTTCCCTACGAGCAGTACTTC. Residues: CASSLLRVPYEQYF. J is TRBJ2-7 and V is TRBV7-8; the D is unclear. This CDR3 region has 14 residues. Trimming stripped 2 bases from V and 2 bases from J, with 10 bases between. Germline CDR1 is SGHVS and CDR2 is FQNEAQ.

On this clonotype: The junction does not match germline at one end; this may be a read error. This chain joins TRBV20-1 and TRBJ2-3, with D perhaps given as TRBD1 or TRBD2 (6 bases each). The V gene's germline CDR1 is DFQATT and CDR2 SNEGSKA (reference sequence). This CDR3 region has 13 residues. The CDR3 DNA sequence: TGCAGTGCTAGCGGGGGCCTCACAGGTACGCAGTATTTT. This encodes CSASGGLTGTQYF.

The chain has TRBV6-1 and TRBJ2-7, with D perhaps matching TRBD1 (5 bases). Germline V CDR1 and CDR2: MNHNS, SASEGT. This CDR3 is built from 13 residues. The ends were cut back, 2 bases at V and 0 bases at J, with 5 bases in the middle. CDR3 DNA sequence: TGTGCCAGCAGTGAACAGGGCTCCTACGAGCAGTACTTC. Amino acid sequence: CASSEQGSYEQYF.

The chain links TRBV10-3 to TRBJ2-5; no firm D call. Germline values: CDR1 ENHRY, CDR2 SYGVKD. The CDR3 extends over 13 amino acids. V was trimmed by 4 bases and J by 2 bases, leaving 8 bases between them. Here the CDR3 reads CAISGAQQETQYF. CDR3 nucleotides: TGTGCCATCAGTGGCGCGCAGCAAGAGACCCAGTACTTC.

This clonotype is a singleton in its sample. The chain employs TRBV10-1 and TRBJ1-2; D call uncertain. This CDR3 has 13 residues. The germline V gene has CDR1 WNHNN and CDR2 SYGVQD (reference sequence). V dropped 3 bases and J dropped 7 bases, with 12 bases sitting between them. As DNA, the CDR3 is TGCGCCAGCAGTGACCAAGGGCTGGGTGGCTACACCTTC. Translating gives CASSDQGLGGYTF.

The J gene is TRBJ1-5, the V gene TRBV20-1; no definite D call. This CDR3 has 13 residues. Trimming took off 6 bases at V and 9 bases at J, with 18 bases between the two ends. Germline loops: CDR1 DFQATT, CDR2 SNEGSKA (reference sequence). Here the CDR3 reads CSAKTETVSPQHF. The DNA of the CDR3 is TGCAGTGCCAAGACCGAGACTGTCTCGCCCCAGCATTTT.

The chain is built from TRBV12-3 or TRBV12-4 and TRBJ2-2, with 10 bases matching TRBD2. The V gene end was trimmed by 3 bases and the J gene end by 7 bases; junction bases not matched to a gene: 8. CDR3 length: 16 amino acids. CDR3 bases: TGTGCCAGCAGTTTTAATAGCGGGGGGTCAAGCGGGGAGCTGTTTTTT. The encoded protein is CASSFNSGGSSGELFF.

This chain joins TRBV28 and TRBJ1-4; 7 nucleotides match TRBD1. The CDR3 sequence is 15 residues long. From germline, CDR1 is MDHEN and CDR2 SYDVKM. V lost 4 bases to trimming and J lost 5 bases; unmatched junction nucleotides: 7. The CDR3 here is CASSWGQLLNEKLFF. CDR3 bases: TGTGCCAGCAGTTGGGGACAGTTATTAAATGAAAAACTGTTTTTT.

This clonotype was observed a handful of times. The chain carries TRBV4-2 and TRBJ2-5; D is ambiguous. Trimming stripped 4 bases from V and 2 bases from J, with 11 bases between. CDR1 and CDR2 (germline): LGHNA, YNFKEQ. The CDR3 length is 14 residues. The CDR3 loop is CASSPLTPQETQYF. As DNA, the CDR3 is TGTGCCAGCAGCCCCTTGACACCACAAGAGACCCAGTACTTC.

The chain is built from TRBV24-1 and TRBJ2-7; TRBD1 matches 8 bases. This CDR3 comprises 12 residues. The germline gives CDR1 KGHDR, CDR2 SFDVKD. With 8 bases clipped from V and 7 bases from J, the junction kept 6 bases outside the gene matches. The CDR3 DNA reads TGTGCCACCAAGGACAGGGCTGGAGAGCAGTACTTC. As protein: CATKDRAGEQYF.

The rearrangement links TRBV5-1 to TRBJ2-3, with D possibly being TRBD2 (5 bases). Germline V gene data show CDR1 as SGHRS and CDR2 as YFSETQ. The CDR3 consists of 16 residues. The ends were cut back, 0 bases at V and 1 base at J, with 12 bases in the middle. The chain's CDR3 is CASSLDAARGTDTQYF. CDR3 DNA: TGCGCCAGCAGCTTGGACGCGGCGAGGGGCACAGATACGCAGTATTTT.

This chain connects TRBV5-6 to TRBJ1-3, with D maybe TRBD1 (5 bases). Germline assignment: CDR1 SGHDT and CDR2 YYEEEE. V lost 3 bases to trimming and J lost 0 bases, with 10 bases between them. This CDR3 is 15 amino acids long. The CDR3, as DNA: TGTGCCAGCAGCTCAGGGACCCACTCTGGAAACACCATATATTTT. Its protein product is CASSSGTHSGNTIYF.

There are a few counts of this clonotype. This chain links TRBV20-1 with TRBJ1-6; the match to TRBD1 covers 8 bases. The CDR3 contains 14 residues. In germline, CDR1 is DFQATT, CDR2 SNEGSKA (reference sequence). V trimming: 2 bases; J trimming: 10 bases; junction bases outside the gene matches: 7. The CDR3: CSARPQAGGSPLHF. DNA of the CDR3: TGCAGTGCTAGACCTCAGGCAGGGGGCTCACCCCTCCACTTT.

In nucleotides, the CDR3 is TGCGCCAGCAGCCAACCGCCCGCGGGACAAAGGAAGTCCTACAATGAGCAGTTCTTC. The encoded protein is CASSQPPAGQRKSYNEQFF. This chain connects TRBV4-1 to TRBJ2-1, with D tentatively TRBD1 or TRBD2 (6 bases each). V was pared by 2 bases and J by 1 base, with 21 bases between. The CDR3 loop spans 19 amino acids. The germline V gene encodes CDR1 MGHRA and CDR2 YSYEKL.

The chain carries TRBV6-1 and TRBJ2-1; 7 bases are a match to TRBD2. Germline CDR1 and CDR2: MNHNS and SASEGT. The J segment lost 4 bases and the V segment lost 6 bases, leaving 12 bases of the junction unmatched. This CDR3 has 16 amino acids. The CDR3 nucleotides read TGTGCCAGCAGCCGGGGGGTCGCAGATGGGTACAATGAGCAGTTCTTC. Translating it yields CASSRGVADGYNEQFF.

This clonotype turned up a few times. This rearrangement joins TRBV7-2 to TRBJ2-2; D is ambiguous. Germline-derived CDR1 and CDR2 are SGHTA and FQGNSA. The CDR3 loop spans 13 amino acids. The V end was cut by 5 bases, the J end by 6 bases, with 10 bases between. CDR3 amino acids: CASSPTVAGELFF. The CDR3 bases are TGTGCCAGCAGCCCTACAGTAGCCGGGGAGCTGTTTTTT.

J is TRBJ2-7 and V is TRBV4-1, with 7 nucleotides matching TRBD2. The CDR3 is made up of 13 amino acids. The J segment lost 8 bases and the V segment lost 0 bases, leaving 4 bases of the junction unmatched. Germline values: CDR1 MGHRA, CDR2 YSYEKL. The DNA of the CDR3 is TGCGCCAGCAGCCAAGATTGGGGAGGGAAGCAGTACTTC. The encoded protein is CASSQDWGGKQYF.

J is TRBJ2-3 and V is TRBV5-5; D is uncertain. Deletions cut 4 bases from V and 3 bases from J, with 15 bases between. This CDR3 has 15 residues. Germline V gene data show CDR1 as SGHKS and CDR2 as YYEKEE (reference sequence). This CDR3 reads CASSRATRTTDTQYF. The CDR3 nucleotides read TGTGCCAGCAGCCGGGCTACCCGGACGACAGATACGCAGTATTTT.

CDR3 loop: CSTGLGADTQYF. CDR3 DNA sequence: TGCAGCACCGGACTGGGGGCAGATACGCAGTATTTT. The genes are TRBV29-1 and TRBJ2-3; D may be TRBD1 or TRBD2 (5 bases each). The CDR3 is 12 residues long. V lost 8 bases and J lost 4, with 13 bases in between. The V gene's germline CDR1 is SQVTM and CDR2 ANQGSEA.

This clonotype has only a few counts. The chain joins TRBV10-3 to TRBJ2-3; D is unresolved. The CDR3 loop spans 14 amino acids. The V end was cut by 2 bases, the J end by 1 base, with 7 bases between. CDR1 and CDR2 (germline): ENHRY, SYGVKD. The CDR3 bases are TGTGCCATCAGTGAGGGCACCCGCACAGATACGCAGTATTTT. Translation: CAISEGTRTDTQYF.

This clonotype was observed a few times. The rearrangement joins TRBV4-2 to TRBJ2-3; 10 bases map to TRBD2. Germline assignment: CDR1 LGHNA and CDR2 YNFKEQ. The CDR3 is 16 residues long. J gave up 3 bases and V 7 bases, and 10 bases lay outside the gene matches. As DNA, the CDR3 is TGTGCCAGCACCCGAACTAGCGGGGATTTAACAGATACGCAGTATTTT. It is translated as CASTRTSGDLTDTQYF.

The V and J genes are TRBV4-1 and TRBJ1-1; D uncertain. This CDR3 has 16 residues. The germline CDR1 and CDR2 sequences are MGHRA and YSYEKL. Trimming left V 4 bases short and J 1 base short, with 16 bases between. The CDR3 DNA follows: TGCGCCAGCAGCCTCTTCGCCCCGGGCACGAACACTGAAGCTTTCTTT. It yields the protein CASSLFAPGTNTEAFF.

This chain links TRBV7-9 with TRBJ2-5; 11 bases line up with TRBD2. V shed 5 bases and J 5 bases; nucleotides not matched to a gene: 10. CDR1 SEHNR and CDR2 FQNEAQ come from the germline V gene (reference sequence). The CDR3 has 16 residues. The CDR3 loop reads CASSPLAGDHRETQYF. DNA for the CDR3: TGTGCCAGCAGCCCACTAGCGGGGGACCACCGGGAGACCCAGTACTTC.

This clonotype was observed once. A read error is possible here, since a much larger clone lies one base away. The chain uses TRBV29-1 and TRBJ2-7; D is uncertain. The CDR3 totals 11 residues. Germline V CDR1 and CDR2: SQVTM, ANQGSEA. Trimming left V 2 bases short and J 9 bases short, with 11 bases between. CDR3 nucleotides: TGCAGCGTTGAAATCCAGAACGCGCAGTACTTC. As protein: CSVEIQNAQYF.